This TCR beta chain is drawn from a study of cytomegalovirus exposure and HLA in healthy donors. Study results and limitations: Follow-up analysis seemed to connect common viral pathogens with several of the most significant clusters identified. Usually a TCR sequence was rare, but some public TCRs were found in many donors. Across all donors, roughly uniform sequencing depth was an assumption of the presence/absence analyses.

Primers: 60 Vbeta forward and 13 Jbeta reverse. Original handling: Later reanalysis found 80 million or so unique TCR beta chains, around 10 million of them shared. Repertoires were generated with immunoSEQ multiplex PCR, while TCRdb's copy carries only in-frame clones and drops some. V, J and clone size derive from that table, while D and trimming were established from the DNA sequence. This sample has about 160,000 clones, with approximately 79% found just once. This CDR3 region has 15 residues. Germline V gene data show CDR1 as SGHAT and CDR2 as FQNNGV. As to this clone: Its antigen is unidentified. A junction boundary mismatches the germline segment, possibly from a read error.

The TCR was taken from a man aged 60 to 75 in good health and CMV-seronegative. The chain joins TRBV11-2 to TRBJ2-1; unclear D gene. Sequenced sample: PBMCs. CDR3 protein: CASSSPRNPHNEQFF. The CDR3 bases are TGTGCCAGCAGCTCGCCCAGGAATCCGCACAACGAGCAGTTCTTC.